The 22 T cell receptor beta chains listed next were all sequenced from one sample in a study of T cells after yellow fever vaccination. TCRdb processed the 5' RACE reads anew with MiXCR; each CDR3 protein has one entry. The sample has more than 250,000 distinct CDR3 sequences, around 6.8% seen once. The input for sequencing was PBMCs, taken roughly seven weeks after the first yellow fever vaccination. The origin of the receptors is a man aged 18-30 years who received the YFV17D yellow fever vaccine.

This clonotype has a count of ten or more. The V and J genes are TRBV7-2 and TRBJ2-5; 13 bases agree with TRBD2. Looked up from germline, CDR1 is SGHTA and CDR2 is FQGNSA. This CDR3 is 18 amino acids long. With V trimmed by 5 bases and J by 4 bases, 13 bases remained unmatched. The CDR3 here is CASSLGLTSGGAGETQYF. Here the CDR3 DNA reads TGTGCCAGCAGCCTAGGGCTTACTAGCGGGGGGGCTGGAGAGACCCAGTACTTC.

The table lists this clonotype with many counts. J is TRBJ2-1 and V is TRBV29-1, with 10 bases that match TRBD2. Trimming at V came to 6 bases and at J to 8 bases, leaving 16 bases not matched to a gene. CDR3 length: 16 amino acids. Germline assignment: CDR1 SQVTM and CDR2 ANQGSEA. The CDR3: CSVIRRLAGVAHEQFF. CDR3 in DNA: TGCAGCGTGATCAGGAGGCTAGCGGGGGTTGCCCATGAGCAGTTCTTC.

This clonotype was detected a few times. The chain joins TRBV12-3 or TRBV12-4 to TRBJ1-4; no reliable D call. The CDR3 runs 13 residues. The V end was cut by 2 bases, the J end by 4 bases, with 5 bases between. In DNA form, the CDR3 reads TGTGCCAGCAGTTTATACCATAATGAAAAACTGTTTTTT. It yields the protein CASSLYHNEKLFF.

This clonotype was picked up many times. The CDR3 loop is CASPTNPDRRRGYEQYV. In DNA form, the CDR3 reads TGCGCCAGCCCTACAAATCCGGACAGGCGGAGAGGGTACGAGCAGTACGTC. The chain is built from TRBV5-1 and TRBJ2-7, with 7 bases identical to TRBD1. J lost 4 bases, V lost 7 bases, and 20 bases had no gene match. This CDR3 has 17 amino acids. Germline loops: CDR1 SGHRS, CDR2 YFSETQ.

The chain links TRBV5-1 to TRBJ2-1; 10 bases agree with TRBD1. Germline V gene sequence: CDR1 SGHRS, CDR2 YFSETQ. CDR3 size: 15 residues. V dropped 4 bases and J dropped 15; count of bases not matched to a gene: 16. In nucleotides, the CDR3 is TGCGCCAGCAGCAACTCCGGGACAGGGGTCGTTCGGCTGTTCTTC. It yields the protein CASSNSGTGVVRLFF.

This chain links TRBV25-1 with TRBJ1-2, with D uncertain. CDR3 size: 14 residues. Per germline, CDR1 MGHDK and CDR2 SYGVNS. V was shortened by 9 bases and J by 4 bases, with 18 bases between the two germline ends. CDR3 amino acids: CARGPGRPCYGYTF. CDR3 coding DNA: TGTGCCAGGGGCCCCGGGCGTCCCTGCTATGGCTACACCTTC.

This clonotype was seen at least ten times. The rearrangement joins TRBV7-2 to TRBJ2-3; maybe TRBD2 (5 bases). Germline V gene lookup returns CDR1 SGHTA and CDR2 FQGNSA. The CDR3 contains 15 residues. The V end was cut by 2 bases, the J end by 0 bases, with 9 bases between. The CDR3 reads CASSLQTGSTDTQYF. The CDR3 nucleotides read TGTGCCAGCAGCTTACAGACGGGGAGCACAGATACGCAGTATTTT.

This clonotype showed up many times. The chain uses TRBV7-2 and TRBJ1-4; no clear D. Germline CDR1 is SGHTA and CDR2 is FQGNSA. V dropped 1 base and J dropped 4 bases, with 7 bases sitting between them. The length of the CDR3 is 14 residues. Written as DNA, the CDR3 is TGTGCCAGCAGCTTAGGGTCGGATAATGAAAAACTGTTTTTT. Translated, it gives CASSLGSDNEKLFF. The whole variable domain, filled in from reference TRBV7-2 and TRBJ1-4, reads GAGVSQSPSNKVTEKGKDVELRCDPISGHTALYWYRQSLGQGLEFLIYFQGNSAPDKSGLPSDRFSAERTGGSVSTLTIQRTQQEDSAVYLCASSLGSDNEKLFFGSGTQLSVL.

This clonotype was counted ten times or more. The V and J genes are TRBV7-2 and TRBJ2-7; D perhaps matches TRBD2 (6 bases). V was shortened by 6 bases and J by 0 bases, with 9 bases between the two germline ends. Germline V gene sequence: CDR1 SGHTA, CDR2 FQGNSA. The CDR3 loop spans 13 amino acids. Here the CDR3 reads CASRGGASYEQYF. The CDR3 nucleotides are TGTGCCAGCAGAGGCGGGGCCTCCTACGAGCAGTACTTC.

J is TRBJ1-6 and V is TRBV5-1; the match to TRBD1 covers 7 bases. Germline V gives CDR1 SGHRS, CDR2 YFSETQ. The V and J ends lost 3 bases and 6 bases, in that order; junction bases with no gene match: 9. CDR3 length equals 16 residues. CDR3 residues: CASSSHRDSFNSPLHF. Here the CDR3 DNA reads TGCGCCAGCAGCTCCCACCGGGACAGCTTTAATTCACCCCTCCACTTT. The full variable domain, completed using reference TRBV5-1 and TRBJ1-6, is KAGVTQTPRYLIKTRGQQVTLSCSPISGHRSVSWYQQTPGQGLQFLFEYFSETQRNKGNFPGRFSGRQFSNSRSEMNVSTLELGDSALYLCASSSHRDSFNSPLHFGNGTRLTVT.

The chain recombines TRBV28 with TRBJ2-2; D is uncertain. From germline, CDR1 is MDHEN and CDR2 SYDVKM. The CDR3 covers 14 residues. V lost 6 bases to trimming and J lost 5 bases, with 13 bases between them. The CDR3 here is CASSPAGWTGELFF. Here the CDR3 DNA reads TGTGCCAGCAGCCCCGCAGGTTGGACCGGGGAGCTGTTTTTT.

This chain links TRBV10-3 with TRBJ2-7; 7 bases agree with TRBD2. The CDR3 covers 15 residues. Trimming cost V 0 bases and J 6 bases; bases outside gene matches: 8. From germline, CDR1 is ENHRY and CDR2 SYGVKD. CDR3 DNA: TGTGCCATCAGTGAGTCTAAGGGGAGGGGCGGCGAGCAGTACGTC. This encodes CAISESKGRGGEQYV.

This chain's CDR3 is CASSTWDPATRTDTQYF. The DNA of the CDR3 is TGTGCCAGCAGCACCTGGGACCCGGCCACCCGCACAGATACGCAGTATTTT. This chain connects TRBV3-1 to TRBJ2-3; the D call may be TRBD1 or TRBD2 (5 bases each). The CDR3 is made up of 17 amino acids. Germline V gives CDR1 LGHDT, CDR2 YNNKEL (reference sequence). The V end was cut by 5 bases, the J end by 1 base, with 19 bases between.

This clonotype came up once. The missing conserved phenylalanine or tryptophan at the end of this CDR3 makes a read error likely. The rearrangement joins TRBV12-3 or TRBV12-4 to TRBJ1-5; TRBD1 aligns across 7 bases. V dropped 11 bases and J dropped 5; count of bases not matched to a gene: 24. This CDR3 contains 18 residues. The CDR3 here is CAFWSWGQGGRTDQPQHS. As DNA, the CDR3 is TGTGCCTTCTGGTCTTGGGGCCAGGGGGGAAGGACGGATCAGCCCCAGCATTCT.

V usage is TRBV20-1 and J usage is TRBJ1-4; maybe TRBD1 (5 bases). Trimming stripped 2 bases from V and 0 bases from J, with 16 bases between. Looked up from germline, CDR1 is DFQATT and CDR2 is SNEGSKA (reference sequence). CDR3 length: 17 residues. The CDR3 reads CSARSGGTHATNEKLFF. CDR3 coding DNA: TGCAGTGCTAGATCGGGGGGGACTCATGCAACTAATGAAAAACTGTTTTTT.

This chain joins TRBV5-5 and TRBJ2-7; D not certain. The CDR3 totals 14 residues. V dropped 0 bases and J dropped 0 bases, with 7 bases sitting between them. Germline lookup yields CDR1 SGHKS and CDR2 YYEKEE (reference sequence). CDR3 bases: TGTGCCAGCAGCTTGGAACATCGCTCCTACGAGCAGTACTTC. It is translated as CASSLEHRSYEQYF.

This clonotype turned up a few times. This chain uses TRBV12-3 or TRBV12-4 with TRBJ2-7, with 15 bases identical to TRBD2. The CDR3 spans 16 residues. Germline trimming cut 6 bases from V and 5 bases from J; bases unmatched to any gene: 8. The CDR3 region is CASRAGLAGGPNEQYF. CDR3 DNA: TGTGCCAGCAGGGCCGGACTAGCGGGGGGGCCGAACGAGCAGTACTTC.

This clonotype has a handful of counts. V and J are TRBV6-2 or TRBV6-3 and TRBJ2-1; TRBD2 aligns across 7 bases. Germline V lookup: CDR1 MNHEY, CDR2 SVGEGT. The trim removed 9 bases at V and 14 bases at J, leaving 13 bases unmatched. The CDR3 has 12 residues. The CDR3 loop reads CASHSGLIHKFF. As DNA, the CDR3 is TGTGCCAGTCATAGCGGGCTAATCCATAAGTTCTTC.

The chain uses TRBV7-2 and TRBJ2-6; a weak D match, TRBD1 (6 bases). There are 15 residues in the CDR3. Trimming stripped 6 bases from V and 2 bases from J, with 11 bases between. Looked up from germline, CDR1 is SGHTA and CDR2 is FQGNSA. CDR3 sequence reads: CASSLNRAGANVLTF. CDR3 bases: TGTGCCAGCAGTCTCAACAGGGCTGGGGCCAACGTCCTGACTTTC.

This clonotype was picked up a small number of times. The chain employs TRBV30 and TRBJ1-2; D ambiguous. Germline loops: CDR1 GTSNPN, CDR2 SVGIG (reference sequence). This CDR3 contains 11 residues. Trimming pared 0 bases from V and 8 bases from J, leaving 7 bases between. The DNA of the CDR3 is TGTGCCTGGAGTGTACTTTGGGGCTACACCTTC. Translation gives CAWSVLWGYTF.

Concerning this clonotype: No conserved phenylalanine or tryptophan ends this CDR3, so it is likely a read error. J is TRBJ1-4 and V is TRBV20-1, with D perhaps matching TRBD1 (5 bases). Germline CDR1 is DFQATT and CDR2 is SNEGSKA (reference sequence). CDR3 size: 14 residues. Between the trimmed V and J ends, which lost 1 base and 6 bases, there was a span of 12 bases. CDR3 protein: CSARGWGSDEKLFC. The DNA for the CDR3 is TGCAGTGCTAGAGGGTGGGGGTCCGATGAAAAACTGTTTTGT.

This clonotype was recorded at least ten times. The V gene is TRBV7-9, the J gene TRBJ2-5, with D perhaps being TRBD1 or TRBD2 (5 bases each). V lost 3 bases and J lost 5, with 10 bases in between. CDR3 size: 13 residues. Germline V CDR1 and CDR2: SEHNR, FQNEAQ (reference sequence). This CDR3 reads CASSLRGAETQYF. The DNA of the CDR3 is TGTGCCAGCAGCTTGAGAGGGGCGGAGACCCAGTACTTC.